One sample yielded the 20 T cell receptor beta chains listed below, sequenced in a study of molecular identifiers for immune sequencing clone quantification. TCRdb fed the PCR reads into MiXCR, producing one record per CDR3 protein. This sample carries more than 450,000 distinct CDR3 sequences, 20% to 25% of them seen once, and the ten largest clones take approximately 0.84%. The sequenced material came from naive CD8+ T cells from blood, with Jurkat cell RNA spiked in. Documented subset: FACS-sorted CD8+CD4-CCR7+CD45RA+ naive T cells. The receptors shown here come from a human donor in good health. Some libraries in this study had Jurkat cell RNA spiked in.

Details on this clonotype: Germline is not matched at one junction end, which may reflect a read error. The chain couples TRBV28 to TRBJ2-5; unclear D gene. Germline V CDR1 and CDR2: MDHEN, SYDVKM. The CDR3 extends over 12 amino acids. CDR3 amino acids: CASSLDQETQCF. CDR3 nucleotides: TGTGCCAGCAGTTTAGATCAAGAGACCCAGTGCTTC.

In the case of this clonotype: This could be a read error, since a much larger clone is one nucleotide away. This chain uses TRBV4-3 with TRBJ2-7; TRBD2 agrees at 12 bases. Germline V gene data show CDR1 as LGHNA and CDR2 as YSLEER. This CDR3 has 18 residues. Written as DNA, the CDR3 is TGCGCCGGCAGCCAAGATTCTAGCGGGAGGGCCCGCTGGTACGAGCAGTACTTC. It is translated as CAGSQDSSGRARWYEQYF.

The chain employs TRBV7-9 and TRBJ1-1; D call uncertain. With 4 bases removed from V and 7 bases from J, the gap between germline ends came to 7 bases. CDR3 length: 11 residues. Germline V lookup: CDR1 SEHNR, CDR2 FQNEAQ (reference sequence). CDR3 amino acids: CASSSYSEAFF. The DNA of the CDR3 is TGTGCCAGCAGCTCCTATAGTGAAGCTTTCTTT.

This sequence joins TRBV28 and TRBJ2-7, with D perhaps TRBD1 (6 bases). Trimming shortened V by 1 base and J by 2 bases, and 15 bases separated the two germline ends. The germline gives CDR1 MDHEN, CDR2 SYDVKM. The CDR3 runs to 16 residues. The CDR3: CASSLSRDTLTYEQYF. In DNA form, the CDR3 reads TGTGCCAGCAGTTTATCCCGGGACACCTTAACCTACGAGCAGTACTTC.

This clonotype was seen repeatedly, ten times or more. V is TRBV29-1 and J is TRBJ2-7; no firm D call. Germline V gene lookup returns CDR1 SQVTM and CDR2 ANQGSEA. The CDR3 consists of 13 residues. Between the trimmed V and J ends, which lost 4 bases and 2 bases, there was a span of 12 bases. The CDR3: CSVGTTETYEQYF. The CDR3 DNA follows: TGCAGCGTTGGAACTACAGAGACCTACGAGCAGTACTTC.

This clonotype was seen more than once but under ten times. The chain recombines TRBV5-6 with TRBJ2-2; 9 positions agree with TRBD1. Per the germline V gene, CDR1 is SGHDT and CDR2 is YYEEEE. The CDR3 covers 16 residues. After removal of 4 bases from V and 6 bases from J, the junction contained 10 bases not matched to a gene. The CDR3, as DNA: TGTGCCAGCAGCACGGACAGGGGACCCTTTCCCGGGGAGCTGTTTTTT. This codes for CASSTDRGPFPGELFF.

The sample holds a few counts of this clonotype. The J gene is TRBJ1-5, the V gene TRBV10-2; tentatively, D is TRBD1 (5 bases). Trimming left V 2 bases short and J 5 bases short, with 19 bases between. Germline CDR1 WSHSY, CDR2 SAAADI. This CDR3 has 17 residues. This chain's CDR3 is CASSEPSLYGGDQPQHF. In DNA form, the CDR3 reads TGCGCCAGCAGTGAGCCCTCCTTATATGGGGGAGATCAGCCCCAGCATTTT.

There are many counts of this clonotype. The chain employs TRBV12-3 or TRBV12-4 and TRBJ2-5; TRBD2 is a possible D gene (6 bases). V was pared by 2 bases and J by 5 bases, with 18 bases between. The CDR3 extends over 16 amino acids. CDR3: CASSLRLGASAETQYF. The CDR3 bases are TGTGCCAGCAGTTTACGGCTTGGGGCTAGCGCGGAGACCCAGTACTTC.

The gene calls are TRBV5-6 and TRBJ2-1, with D possibly being TRBD1 (7 bases). The germline gives CDR1 SGHDT, CDR2 YYEEEE. The CDR3 totals 16 residues. Trimming left V 4 bases short and J 5 bases short, with 19 bases between. DNA for the CDR3: TGTGCCAGCAGCCCAATTTGGGCAGGGGGGAACAATGAGCAGTTCTTC. Its protein product is CASSPIWAGGNNEQFF.

This clonotype was detected ten times or more. The V call is TRBV7-2, the J call TRBJ2-3, with TRBD2 matching over 12 bases. V lost 4 bases, J lost 2 bases, and 7 bases stayed unmatched. The CDR3 length is 17 residues. Looked up from germline, CDR1 is SGHTA and CDR2 is FQGNSA. CDR3 residues: CASSSPLAGGPTDTQYF. In DNA, the CDR3 is TGTGCCAGCAGCTCCCCACTAGCGGGGGGCCCCACAGATACGCAGTATTTT. The variable domain in full, with the rest retrieved from reference TRBV7-2 and TRBJ2-3, is GAGVSQSPSNKVTEKGKDVELRCDPISGHTALYWYRQSLGQGLEFLIYFQGNSAPDKSGLPSDRFSAERTGGSVSTLTIQRTQQEDSAVYLCASSSPLAGGPTDTQYFGPGTRLTVL.

This clonotype was found a few times. The genes are TRBV30 and TRBJ2-3, with D tentatively TRBD1 (5 bases). The CDR3 has 14 amino acids. Looked up from germline, CDR1 is GTSNPN and CDR2 is SVGIG (reference sequence). Trimming removed 2 bases from V and 1 base from J, with 10 bases in between. This CDR3 is CAWSLLTGTDTQYF. CDR3 bases: TGTGCCTGGAGTCTGTTGACAGGCACAGATACGCAGTATTTT.

This clonotype was detected many times. The V call is TRBV7-9, the J call TRBJ2-1; the D is unclear. Germline CDR1 reads SEHNR; CDR2 reads FQNEAQ (reference sequence). The V gene lost 0 bases and the J gene lost 6 bases, with 3 bases spanning the gap. The CDR3 runs 12 residues. The CDR3 here is CASSLASNEQFF. CDR3 nucleotides: TGTGCCAGCAGCTTAGCTTCCAATGAGCAGTTCTTC.

This clonotype has at least ten counts. The rearrangement uses TRBV9 and TRBJ2-7; 12 nucleotides align to TRBD2. The CDR3 contains 18 residues. With V trimmed by 4 bases and J by 2 bases, 13 bases remained unmatched. CDR1 is SGDLS, CDR2 YYNGEE, per germline. DNA for the CDR3: TGTGCCAGCAGCCCACCCCGCCCTAGCGGGAGGGAGCCCTACGAGCAGTACTTC. Translation: CASSPPRPSGREPYEQYF.

Regarding this clonotype: This clone may be a read error of a much larger clone one base away. The chain carries TRBV4-1 and TRBJ1-1; D unresolved. The CDR3 runs to 16 residues. The germline gives CDR1 MGHRA, CDR2 YSYEKL. The V end was cut by 1 base, the J end by 1 base, with 13 bases between. CDR3 coding DNA: TGCGCCAGCAGCCAAGGCTCCGACGGAGCGAACACTGAAGCTTTCTTT. The encoded protein is CASSQGSDGANTEAFF.

Worth noting for this clonotype: This may come from a read error, since a much larger clone is one base off. V usage is TRBV10-3 and J usage is TRBJ2-7; D is undetermined. The CDR3 has 14 amino acids. CDR1 and CDR2 from the germline V gene are ENHRY and SYGVKD. CDR3 sequence: CAVSADGGTYEQYF. The CDR3 coding sequence is TGTGCCGTCAGTGCGGACGGTGGAACCTACGAGCAGTACTTC.

This clonotype occurred many times. The gene calls are TRBV7-9 and TRBJ1-2; 11 nucleotides line up with TRBD1. Germline V gene data show CDR1 as SEHNR and CDR2 as FQNEAQ (reference sequence). V was pared by 6 bases and J by 4 bases, with 4 bases of the junction left unmatched. CDR3 length: 14 residues. The CDR3 DNA sequence: TGTGCCAGCAGACATGGACAGGGGGCCTATGGCTACACCTTC. Protein: CASRHGQGAYGYTF.

The chain joins TRBV5-4 to TRBJ2-2; TRBD1 aligns across 12 bases. CDR1 and CDR2 (germline): SGHNT, YYREEE (reference sequence). After removal of 3 bases from V and 7 bases from J, the junction contained 10 bases not matched to a gene. The CDR3 has 17 amino acids. CDR3 region: CASSWPGQGAPGGELFF. For the CDR3, the DNA is TGTGCCAGCAGCTGGCCGGGACAGGGGGCGCCCGGCGGGGAGCTGTTTTTT.

This clonotype was observed at least ten times. The rearrangement uses TRBV4-3 and TRBJ2-2, with D tentatively TRBD1 or TRBD2 (5 bases each). V lost 0 bases to trimming and J lost 5 bases, with 13 bases between them. Germline V gives CDR1 LGHNA, CDR2 YSLEER. The CDR3 has 16 amino acids. CDR3 loop: CASSQEARDATGELFF. CDR3 nucleotides: TGCGCCAGCAGCCAAGAAGCCAGGGACGCGACCGGGGAGCTGTTTTTT.

To note about this clonotype: A clone one base away is much larger, so this may be a read error. The chain links TRBV25-1 to TRBJ2-7; 9 bases line up with TRBD2. The CDR3 extends over 15 amino acids. Trimming cost V 4 bases and J 2 bases; bases outside gene matches: 6. The germline CDR1 and CDR2 sequences are MGHDK and SYGVNS. CDR3 DNA: TGTGCCAGCAGTGGATGGGGCGGGAGGGCCTACGAGCAGTACTTC. Translating gives CASSGWGGRAYEQYF.

This clonotype showed up many times. The chain links TRBV7-2 to TRBJ2-7; 7 nucleotides match TRBD1. Germline loops: CDR1 SGHTA, CDR2 FQGNSA. This CDR3 has 16 residues. V lost 3 bases and J lost 0; bases outside the gene matches: 8. The CDR3 loop is CASSLTGTASSYEQYF. The CDR3 DNA is TGTGCCAGCAGCTTGACCGGGACAGCGAGCTCCTACGAGCAGTACTTC.